This T cell receptor (beta chain) was identified during a study of cytomegalovirus exposure and HLA in healthy donors. Overall study results and limits: Sequencing artifact likely explains a cluster of highly shared sequence variants. The study assumed roughly uniform donor sequencing depth for presence/absence analyses. The dataset shows that most TCR sequences were rare, while some public TCRs occurred in many donors. Later analysis demonstrated an association between a missense DCLRE1C variant and TCR beta V- and J-gene trimming.

Turning to this clone: Its matching antigen is unknown.

The PCR used 60 Vbeta and 13 Jbeta primers. Clones were sequenced by immunoSEQ multiplex PCR, and TCRdb holds only the in-frame ones, with some missing. The sample has roughly 150,000 clones, roughly 70% seen once. Sequenced input: PBMCs. The TCR sequence derives from a woman aged 45-60 years in good health and CMV-seropositive.

The CDR3 is CASSRPTGYNEKLFF. CDR3 nucleotides: TGTGCCAGCAGCAGACCGACAGGGTATAATGAAAAACTGTTTTTT. The chain combines TRBV7-2 with TRBJ1-4; the match to TRBD1 covers 7 bases. After removal of 5 bases from V and 4 bases from J, the junction contained 7 bases not matched to a gene. The CDR3 loop spans 15 amino acids. Per the germline V gene, CDR1 is SGHTA and CDR2 is FQGNSA. Complete variable domain (other parts from reference TRBV7-2 and TRBJ1-4): GAGVSQSPSNKVTEKGKDVELRCDPISGHTALYWYRQSLGQGLEFLIYFQGNSAPDKSGLPSDRFSAERTGGSVSTLTIQRTQQEDSAVYLCASSRPTGYNEKLFFGSGTQLSVL.